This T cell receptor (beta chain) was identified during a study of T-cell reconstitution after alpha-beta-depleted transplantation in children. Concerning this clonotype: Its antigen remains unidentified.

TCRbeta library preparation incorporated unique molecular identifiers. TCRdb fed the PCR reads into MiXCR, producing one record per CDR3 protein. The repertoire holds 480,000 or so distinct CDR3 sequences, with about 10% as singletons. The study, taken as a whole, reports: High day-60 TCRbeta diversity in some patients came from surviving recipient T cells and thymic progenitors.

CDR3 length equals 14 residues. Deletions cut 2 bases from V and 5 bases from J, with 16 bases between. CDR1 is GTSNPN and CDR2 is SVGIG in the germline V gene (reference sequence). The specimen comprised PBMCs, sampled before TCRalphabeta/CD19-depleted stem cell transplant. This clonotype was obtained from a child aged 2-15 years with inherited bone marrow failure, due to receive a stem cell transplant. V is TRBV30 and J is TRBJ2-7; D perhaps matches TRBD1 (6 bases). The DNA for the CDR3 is TGTGCCTGGAGTCGACAGGTCCAAGGGGACGAGCAGTACTTC. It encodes CAWSRQVQGDEQYF. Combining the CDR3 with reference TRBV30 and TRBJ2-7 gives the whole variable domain SQTIHQWPATLVQPVGSPLSLECTVEGTSNPNLYWYRQAAGRGLQLLFYSVGIGQISSEVPQNLSASRPQDRQFILSSKKLLLSDSGFYLCAWSRQVQGDEQYFGPGTRLTVT.